These T cell receptor beta chains were read from a single sample in a study of blood T cell repertoires in COVID-19. Libraries were prepared by immunoSEQ multiplex PCR; TCRdb keeps only in-frame clonotypes and omits some of them. The sample has roughly 120,000 clones, 82% seen once. The sequenced material came from peripheral blood. Every receptor here comes from a man between 65 and 85 years old with active or convalescent COVID-19. CDR3s include the opening cysteine and the closing phenylalanine or tryptophan. Each record gives: clone size, J gene, V gene, D gene, CDR3 protein, CDR3 DNA. A D gene is named only where the DNA matches it firmly. Size tells how often a clone was seen (once, few, many) or the class of an expanded clone, and some rows leave it out.

once | TRBJ1-6 | TRBV7-8 | TRBD1 | CASRQQGDSPLHF | TGTGCCAGCAGGCAACAGGGGGATTCACCCCTCCACTTT
- | TRBJ2-7 | TRBV4-2 | - | CASSPSVLIPYEQYF | TGTGCCAGCAGCCCCTCGGTCCTAATCCCCTACGAGCAGTACTTC
- | TRBJ1-2 | TRBV11-2 | TRBD1 | CASSPSYPGQGYTF | TGTGCCAGCAGCCCGAGTTACCCGGGACAGGGCTACACCTTC
- | TRBJ1-5 | TRBV15 | - | CATSRAGYNQPQHF | TGTGCCACCAGCAGAGCAGGTTACAATCAGCCCCAGCATTTT
- | TRBJ1-6 | TRBV15 | TRBD1 | CATSRDAGGRSPLHF | TGTGCCACCAGCAGAGATGCAGGGGGCAGATCACCCCTCCACTTT
- | TRBJ1-3 | TRBV15 | - | CATSRGYDRSSSGNTIYF | TGTGCCACCAGCCGCGGGTACGACCGATCGAGCTCTGGAAACACCATATATTTT
- | TRBJ2-7 | TRBV6-5 | - | CASSPVPYEQYF | TGTGCCAGCAGTCCGGTGCCCTACGAGCAGTACTTC
- | TRBJ2-3 | TRBV13 | - | CASSLVGGRTQYF | TGTGCCAGCAGCTTAGTCGGGGGGCGTACGCAGTATTTT
- | TRBJ2-1 | TRBV5-8 | TRBD2 | CASSLGQRGGNEQFF | TGTGCCAGCAGCTTGGGCCAGCGGGGGGGCAATGAGCAGTTCTTC
once | TRBJ2-4 | TRBV29-1 | TRBD2 | CSVGRGLAGDRRGAKNIQYF | TGCAGCGTTGGCCGGGGACTAGCGGGAGATAGAAGAGGGGCCAAAAACATTCAGTACTTC
- | TRBJ1-4 | TRBV11-3 | TRBD1 | CASSRGQGAVDEKLFF | TGTGCCAGCAGCCGCGGACAGGGGGCGGTTGATGAAAAACTGTTTTTT
- | TRBJ1-2 | TRBV4-3 | - | CASSQAGVLQGVHGYTF | TGCGCCAGCAGCCAAGCTGGGGTCCTACAGGGAGTCCATGGCTACACCTTC
- | TRBJ1-4 | TRBV6-1 | TRBD1 | CASSDGGQGGEKLFF | TGTGCCAGCAGTGATGGCGGACAGGGAGGTGAAAAACTGTTTTTT
- | TRBJ2-2 | TRBV5-8 | TRBD2 | CASSQPGGQTTGELFF | TGTGCCAGCAGCCAACCGGGGGGGCAGACCACCGGGGAGCTGTTTTTT
- | TRBJ1-4 | TRBV15 | TRBD1 | CATSRGQGNEKLFF | TGTGCCACCAGCAGAGGACAGGGAAATGAAAAACTGTTTTTT
- | TRBJ2-1 | TRBV5-1 | - | CASSTHGGRSYNEQFF | TGCGCCAGCAGCACACACGGGGGACGCTCCTACAATGAGCAGTTCTTC
- | TRBJ1-2 | TRBV6-6 | - | CASWALDNYGYTF | TGTGCCTCCTGGGCGTTGGATAACTATGGCTACACCTTC
- | TRBJ1-5 | TRBV6-1 | TRBD1 | CASSDGRGRGQPQHF | TGTGCCAGCAGTGACGGCAGGGGGCGCGGGCAGCCCCAGCATTTT
- | TRBJ1-2 | TRBV28 | - | CASSFRVAWEITYGYTF | TGTGCCAGCAGTTTCCGGGTAGCGTGGGAGATCACTTATGGCTACACCTTC
large | TRBJ2-1 | TRBV27 | TRBD2 | CASSLFSGIWDEQFF | TGTGCCAGCAGTTTATTCAGCGGGATCTGGGATGAGCAGTTCTTC
few | TRBJ1-2 | TRBV12-3/TRBV12-4 | - | CASSSGARGYTF | TGTGCCAGCAGTTCAGGGGCTCGAGGCTACACCTTC
- | TRBJ1-2 | TRBV9 | - | CASSVGQGNYGYTF | TGTGCCAGCAGCGTAGGGCAGGGGAACTATGGCTACACCTTC
- | TRBJ2-3 | TRBV7-3 | TRBD2 | CASSPGLAGRTDTQYF | TGTGCCAGCAGCCCGGGACTAGCGGGTCGCACAGATACGCAGTATTTT
- | TRBJ2-5 | TRBV2 | TRBD2 | CASRVEGTNVETQYF | TGTGCCAGCAGGGTTGAAGGGACTAACGTGGAGACCCAGTACTTC
once | TRBJ2-2 | TRBV6-5 | - | CASRVGISGTGELFF | TGTGCCAGCAGAGTCGGGATAAGCGGCACCGGGGAGCTGTTTTTT
- | TRBJ1-1 | TRBV29-1 | - | CSVIAGFGNTEAFF | TGCAGCGTTATAGCTGGATTCGGTAACACTGAAGCTTTCTTT
- | TRBJ2-5 | TRBV5-1 | - | CASSLDKTQYF | TGCGCCAGCAGCTTGGACAAGACCCAGTACTTC
few | TRBJ2-5 | TRBV6-5 | - | CASSYVSQETQYF | TGTGCCAGCAGTTACGTCAGCCAAGAGACCCAGTACTTC
- | TRBJ1-1 | TRBV4-1 | TRBD1 | CASSQQPGQGPGGTEAFF | TGCGCCAGCAGCCAACAACCGGGACAGGGACCTGGGGGCACTGAAGCTTTCTTT
- | TRBJ1-1 | TRBV12-3/TRBV12-4 | - | CASSLDRHTEAFF | TGTGCCAGCAGTTTGGACAGACACACTGAAGCTTTCTTT
- | TRBJ1-4 | TRBV4-2 | TRBD1 | CASSPDRGNEKLFF | TGTGCCAGCAGCCCCGACAGGGGGAATGAAAAACTGTTTTTT
- | TRBJ1-2 | TRBV28 | TRBD1 | CASSFSGGVGYTF | TGTGCCAGCAGTTTTTCAGGGGGAGTTGGCTACACCTTC
once | TRBJ2-3 | TRBV5-1 | TRBD2 | CASSPLAGGQGDTQYF | TGCGCCAGCAGCCCCTTGGCGGGGGGCCAGGGAGATACGCAGTATTTT
- | TRBJ2-3 | TRBV20-1 | - | CSASHTDTQYF | TGCAGTGCTAGTCACACAGATACGCAGTATTTT
- | TRBJ2-6 | TRBV19 | - | CASSIVGTGANVLTF | TGTGCCAGTAGTATTGTGGGGACAGGGGCCAACGTCCTGACTTTC
few | TRBJ2-1 | TRBV9 | TRBD2 | CASSGGLAGGEQFF | TGTGCCAGCAGCGGGGGACTAGCTGGTGGTGAGCAGTTCTTC
- | TRBJ1-1 | TRBV2 | - | CASSPFQGEAEAFF | TGTGCCAGCAGCCCATTCCAAGGGGAAGCTGAAGCTTTCTTT
- | TRBJ2-6 | TRBV7-9 | - | CASSSDSSGANVLTF | TGTGCCAGCAGCTCCGACTCCTCTGGGGCCAACGTCCTGACTTTC
few | TRBJ2-7 | TRBV7-2 | - | CASSLVAPQGSYSYEQYF | TGTGCCAGCAGCTTAGTGGCCCCACAGGGCTCCTACTCCTACGAGCAGTACTTC
- | TRBJ2-5 | TRBV28 | TRBD2 | CASSFVRTSGRSRETQYF | TGTGCCAGCAGTTTTGTACGGACTAGCGGGAGGAGCCGGGAGACCCAGTACTTC
- | TRBJ1-1 | TRBV5-4 | - | CASSVAGMNTEAFF | TGTGCCAGCAGCGTGGCAGGCATGAACACTGAAGCTTTCTTT
- | TRBJ2-7 | TRBV6-1 | TRBD1 | CASSEGQGFYEQYF | TGTGCCAGCAGTGAAGGACAGGGGTTTTACGAGCAGTACTTC
- | TRBJ1-1 | TRBV6-5 | - | CASSYSTENTEAFF | TGTGCCAGCAGTTACTCAACAGAGAACACTGAAGCTTTCTTT
- | TRBJ1-1 | TRBV6-5 | - | CASSMTKMNTEAFF | TGTGCCAGCAGCATGACAAAGATGAACACTGAAGCTTTCTTT
- | TRBJ1-5 | TRBV6-1 | - | CASSEGAGRQPQHF | TGTGCCAGCAGTGAAGGGGCAGGGCGTCAGCCCCAGCATTTT
- | TRBJ2-5 | TRBV6-1 | TRBD1 | CASSEAVFRDSKETQYF | TGTGCCAGCAGTGAAGCCGTTTTTAGGGACAGTAAAGAGACCCAGTACTTC
few | TRBJ1-6 | TRBV9 | - | CASSASGTLGGSPLHF | TGTGCCAGCAGCGCCAGCGGGACACTAGGGGGTTCACCCCTCCACTTT
- | TRBJ1-2 | TRBV12-5 | - | CASGLIFGGGYTF | TGTGCTAGTGGTTTGATCTTTGGAGGAGGCTACACCTTC
- | TRBJ1-5 | TRBV12-3/TRBV12-4 | TRBD1 | CASRTQGDQPQHF | TGTGCCAGCAGGACACAGGGGGATCAGCCCCAGCATTTT
once | TRBJ1-2 | TRBV11-2 | - | CASSPRIHGYTF | TGTGCCAGCAGCCCCAGGATCCATGGCTACACCTTC
few | TRBJ2-7 | TRBV5-4 | - | CASSLSRGSSYEQYF | TGTGCCAGCAGCTTGTCTCGAGGGTCCTCCTACGAGCAGTACTTC
once | TRBJ2-2 | TRBV4-2 | - | CASSQDRGGVAGELFF | TGTGCCAGCAGCCAAGATAGGGGCGGGGTTGCCGGGGAGCTGTTTTTT
once | TRBJ2-3 | TRBV4-2 | TRBD1 | CASSQEKGQGIDTQYF | TGTGCCAGCAGCCAAGAGAAAGGACAGGGGATAGATACGCAGTATTTT
- | TRBJ1-2 | TRBV7-9 | TRBD1 | CASSLEKTGRNGYTF | TGTGCCAGCAGCTTAGAGAAGACAGGGCGAAATGGCTACACCTTC
- | TRBJ2-5 | TRBV11-3 | - | CASSLRTAIETQYF | TGTGCCAGCAGCTTACGGACAGCAATAGAGACCCAGTACTTC
- | TRBJ2-2 | TRBV7-3 | TRBD2 | CASSRGTSGTGELFF | TGTGCCAGCAGCCGCGGGACTAGCGGCACCGGGGAGCTGTTTTTT
- | TRBJ2-5 | TRBV11-3 | - | CASSSPPRGKPETQYF | TGTGCCAGCAGCTCACCCCCGCGGGGCAAACCAGAGACCCAGTACTTC
- | TRBJ2-2 | TRBV12-1 | - | CASSFGAGGRTGELFF | TGTGCCAGCAGCTTTGGCGCGGGGGGGCGCACCGGGGAGCTGTTTTTT
- | TRBJ2-7 | TRBV27 | TRBD1 | CASVSPPGQGSYEQYF | TGTGCCAGCGTGTCCCCCCCGGGACAGGGGTCATACGAGCAGTACTTC
- | TRBJ1-3 | TRBV9 | TRBD1 | CASSVLEGASSGNTIYF | TGTGCCAGCAGCGTTCTCGAGGGGGCCTCCTCTGGAAACACCATATATTTT